This entry lists 10 T cell receptor beta chains sequenced from one sample in a study of CD8+CD57+ T cells in acquired aplastic anemia. TCR beta VDJ and CDR3 were profiled, and genomic DNA was the template. MiXCR, run by TCRdb on the reads, gives a single entry per CDR3 protein. The table has 80,000 or so distinct CDR3 sequences, approximately 70% seen once. Patients selected for sequencing had displayed CD8+CD57+ cell expansion by flow cytometry. Sequenced input: sorted CD4+, CD8+, or CD8+CD57+ T cells (not recorded which) from PBMCs. These receptors were obtained from a human donor with aplastic anemia.

Turning to this clonotype: No conserved phenylalanine or tryptophan is present at the end of the CDR3, so a read error is the likely explanation. The rearrangement links TRBV2 to TRBJ1-1; D is perhaps TRBD1 (5 bases). There are 15 residues in the CDR3. Germline assignment: CDR1 SNHLY and CDR2 FYNNEI. V lost 5 bases and J 5 bases, leaving 18 bases between the germline ends. In DNA, the CDR3 is TGTGCCAGCAGTATCCGGGACCTTGGTGGGACTGAAGCTTTCTCT. Translating it yields CASSIRDLGGTEAFS.

The rearrangement links TRBV6-1 to TRBJ1-1, with unresolved D. The CDR3 spans 13 residues. Per the germline V gene, CDR1 is MNHNS and CDR2 is SASEGT. Trimming left V 3 bases short and J 3 bases short, with 8 bases between. The CDR3 nucleotides read TGTGCCAGCAGTGACATCCAGGACACTGAAGCTTTCTTT. Protein: CASSDIQDTEAFF.

This clonotype has just one count. The chain combines TRBV19 with TRBJ2-2; D gene unclear. Trimming took 10 bases from V and 6 from J, leaving 21 bases between them. The germline V gene has CDR1 LNHDA and CDR2 SQIVND (reference sequence). This CDR3 is 15 amino acids long. The CDR3 protein is CANPRWTITAGELFF. The CDR3 DNA reads as TGTGCCAACCCGAGGTGGACGATTACCGCCGGGGAGCTGTTTTTT.

The V and J genes are TRBV7-2 and TRBJ2-3; D remains ambiguous. Looked up from germline, CDR1 is SGHTA and CDR2 is FQGNSA. This CDR3 has 14 residues. V lost 1 base to trimming and J lost 4 bases, with 9 bases between them. DNA for the CDR3: TGTGCCAGCAGCTTAGTTGGTGGGGCAGATACGCAGTATTTT. Translating gives CASSLVGGADTQYF.

This clonotype occurred once. The rearrangement uses TRBV27 and TRBJ1-1, with D possibly being TRBD1 (6 bases). There are 14 residues in the CDR3. With 4 bases removed from V and 1 base from J, the gap between germline ends came to 10 bases. The V gene's germline CDR1 is MNHEY and CDR2 SMNVEV (reference sequence). CDR3 region: CASSSLQGNTEAFF. CDR3 nucleotides: TGTGCCAGCAGTTCCCTACAGGGGAACACTGAAGCTTTCTTT.

CDR3 DNA: TGTGCCACCAGTGAACGACAGGGAGTGAGGGAGACCCAGTACTTC. This sequence encodes CATSERQGVRETQYF. V and J are TRBV24-1 and TRBJ2-5; 7 nucleotides line up with TRBD1. V was clipped by 4 bases and J by 5 bases; unmatched bases: 9. CDR3 length equals 15 residues. The germline V gene has CDR1 KGHDR and CDR2 SFDVKD.

This clonotype was seen ten or more times. The V and J genes are TRBV19 and TRBJ2-7; 7 bases fit TRBD1. Trimming at V came to 3 bases and at J to 7 bases, leaving 9 bases not matched to a gene. The CDR3 is 14 residues long. Per the germline V gene, CDR1 is LNHDA and CDR2 is SQIVND (reference sequence). The CDR3 here is CASSIRRQGYEQYF. Here the CDR3 DNA reads TGTGCCAGTAGTATCCGCCGACAGGGTTATGAGCAGTACTTC.

The chain combines TRBV20-1 with TRBJ2-7; D ambiguous. Germline CDR1 is DFQATT and CDR2 is SNEGSKA (reference sequence). The CDR3 extends over 11 amino acids. V shed 6 bases and J shed 2 bases, with 8 bases lying between them. CDR3: CSAESAYEQYF. The DNA of the CDR3 is TGCAGTGCGGAGTCAGCCTACGAGCAGTACTTC.

In the case of this clonotype: A read error may account for a junction end that differs from germline. The CDR3 reads CASSEDRGTYEQYF. For the CDR3, the DNA is TGTGCCAGCAGTGAGGATAGGGGCACCTACGAGCAGTACTTC. The gene calls are TRBV10-3 and TRBJ2-7, with a tentative D call TRBD1 (5 bases). The CDR3 runs 14 residues. Per germline, CDR1 ENHRY and CDR2 SYGVKD.

The chain joins TRBV2 to TRBJ1-6, with a possible D match to TRBD1 (5 bases). The ends were cut back, 4 bases at V and 7 bases at J, with 11 bases in the middle. The CDR3 has 14 residues. Germline-derived CDR1 and CDR2 are SNHLY and FYNNEI. The CDR3 sequence is CASSVVAGNSPLHF. The CDR3 DNA follows: TGTGCCAGCAGTGTCGTAGCAGGGAATTCACCCCTCCACTTT.